This T cell receptor beta chain originates from a study of T-cell reconstitution after alpha-beta-depleted transplantation in children (TCRdb year 2016). Some background on the complete study: T-cell immune reconstitution after TCRalphabeta/CD19-depleted allogeneic hematopoietic cell transplantation in children was quantitatively tracked in the study by means of TCR repertoire profiling.

The germline V gene yields SQVTM for CDR1 and ANQGSEA for CDR2. The V and J ends are trimmed by 0 bases and 4 bases, leaving 10 bases between them. The cysteine opens and the phenylalanine closes a CDR3 of 14 amino acids. Here the CDR3 DNA is all that survives: 42 bases in frame from base 1. Library prep was done by PCR. The reads were generated on an Illumina HiSeq 2500. TCR library preparation used molecular barcoding, with unique molecular identifiers applied to normalize quantification of the TCRbeta repertoire. The raw public reads went through TCRdb reprocessing: fastp at Q25, MiXCR clone calling, in-frame beta chains kept. Duplicate CDR3 protein sequences are folded into a single record with the most common DNA and genes. This sample comprises just over 950,000 distinct CDR3 sequences, about 29% of them detected only once. The ten largest make up more than 25% of the sample. Study-level results and caveats: The high TCRbeta diversity at day 60 in some patients was ascribed to recipient T cells and intrathymic progenitors that had survived conditioning. The apparently early alphabetaT-cell count recovery about two months after transplant was reportedly dependent on only several hundred rapidly expanded clones derived from non-depleted graft cells. Over subsequent months, a decline in hyperexpanded clone frequencies was noted, and after one year, T-cell counts and TCRbeta diversity were mostly ascribed to newly produced T cells.

The treatment or condition label of this sample denotes: allogeneic hematopoietic cell transplantation with graft depleted of TCRalphabeta T cells and CD19 B cells. TCRalphabeta/CD19-depleted allogeneic hematopoietic cell grafts were given to the transplant recipients, all of whom were children. On this clonotype: Its antigen is still unknown. There are no base qualities to consult, and no much larger clone falls within one base.

Sequenced material: PBMCs, mostly from graft donor cells, taken 360 days after TCRalphabeta/CD19-depleted stem cell transplant. This chain joins TRBV29-1 to TRBJ2-1, with no reliable assignment of the D segment. This TCR was sampled from a boy younger than two who had a stem cell transplant for SCID, so the T cells may come from the graft donor. CDR3 sequence: CSVEEISPYNEQFF. The DNA sequence is given as TGCAGCGTTGAAGAAATAAGTCCTTACAATGAGCAGTTCTTC.